A selection of T cell receptor beta chains follows, all from one sample in a study of blood T cell repertoires in COVID-19. Sequenced by immunoSEQ multiplex PCR; TCRdb stores in-frame clones only, minus some. The sample has tens of thousands of clones; around 83% are singletons. The sample consisted of peripheral blood. The receptors shown here come from an older man with acute or convalescent COVID-19. The conserved cysteine and the conserved F or W are not part of the CDR3 here. A D gene is named only where the DNA matches it firmly. Not all rows give a size; the values are once, few, many and, for expanded clones, a class.

d_call v_call cdr3_length clone_size cdr3_aa
TRBD1 TRBV2 13 . ASLKSGQGSYEQY
TRBD1 TRBV5-4 12 . ASSWMKGAYGYT
. TRBV4-3 11 . ASSQHRDTEAF
. TRBV2 13 once ASTFEGVVGETQY
. TRBV2 12 . ASTPAVNTGELF
. TRBV18 11 few ASSLLGGDEQF
TRBD1 TRBV18 13 . ASSLGQESGNTIY
TRBD1 TRBV27 14 . ASSLHGTGGSDTQY
. TRBV12-3/TRBV12-4 9 few ASSLGQLQF
TRBD1 TRBV5-1 13 once ASSYGTGPNTEAF
. TRBV11-2 11 . ASSSSTGNTIY
TRBD1 TRBV28 13 few ASSATGQGLYGYT
TRBD1 TRBV11-2 14 . ASSFGTDTSTDTQY
TRBD1 TRBV6-5 12 once ASRAQGNNSPLH
TRBD2 TRBV6-2/TRBV6-3 16 . ASSYVGLAGASYNEQF
. TRBV6-5 12 once ASSYSKRDYGYT
. TRBV4-1 13 . ASSQFTGINYGYT
TRBD2 TRBV28 9 . AGGGVYEQY
. TRBV5-1 15 . ASSLGIDRPYNSPLH
. TRBV7-2 10 . ASGQQGYEQY
. TRBV7-9 14 . ASSLGQGFYNSPLH
. TRBV11-2 12 few ASSLGPVSYEQY
TRBD2 TRBV3-1/TRBV3-2 15 . ASSHLRGSGGVDTQY
. TRBV6-2/TRBV6-3 14 . ASSRTGTRTGETQY
. TRBV7-2 14 . ASSLAVRGQNQPQH
TRBD1 TRBV30 13 . AWTVDRGPNSPLH
TRBD1 TRBV10-2 12 . ASGDRARNQPQH
TRBD2 TRBV5-6 13 . ASSLGLAGSYEQY
. TRBV28 12 . ASRPVGANYGYT
. TRBV5-1 13 . ASSLVGALGNTIY
TRBD1 TRBV5-1 12 . ASRGDSPNEKLF
. TRBV7-9 12 . ASSLRSGANVLT
TRBD1 TRBV29-1 12 . SVQGGQEIYGYT